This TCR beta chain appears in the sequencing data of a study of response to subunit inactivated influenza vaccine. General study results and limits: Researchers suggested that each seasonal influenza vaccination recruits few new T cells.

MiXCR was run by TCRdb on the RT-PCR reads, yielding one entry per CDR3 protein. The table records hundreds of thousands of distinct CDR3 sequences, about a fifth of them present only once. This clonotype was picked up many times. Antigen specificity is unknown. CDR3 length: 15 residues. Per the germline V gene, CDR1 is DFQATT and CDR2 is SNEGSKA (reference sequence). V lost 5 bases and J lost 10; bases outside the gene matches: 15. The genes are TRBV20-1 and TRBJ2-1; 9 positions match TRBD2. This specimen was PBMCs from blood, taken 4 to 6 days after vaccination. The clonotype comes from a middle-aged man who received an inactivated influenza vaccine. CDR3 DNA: TGCAGTGCTCCCGACCGAGCGGGGGGCCTAAAGGAGCAGTTCTTC. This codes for CSAPDRAGGLKEQFF.